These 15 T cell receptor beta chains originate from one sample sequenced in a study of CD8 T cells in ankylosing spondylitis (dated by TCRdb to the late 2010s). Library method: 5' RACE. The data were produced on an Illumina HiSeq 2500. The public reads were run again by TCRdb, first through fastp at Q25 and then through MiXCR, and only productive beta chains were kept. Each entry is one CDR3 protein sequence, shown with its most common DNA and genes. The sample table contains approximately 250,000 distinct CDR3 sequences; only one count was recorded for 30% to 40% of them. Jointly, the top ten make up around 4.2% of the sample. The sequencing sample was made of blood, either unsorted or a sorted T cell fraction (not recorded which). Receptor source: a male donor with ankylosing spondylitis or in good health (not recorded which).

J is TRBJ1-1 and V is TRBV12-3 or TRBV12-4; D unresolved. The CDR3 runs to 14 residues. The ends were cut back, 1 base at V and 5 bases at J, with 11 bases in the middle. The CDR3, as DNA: TGTGCCAGCAGTTTAGGCGGCGGGTGGACTGAAGCTTTCTTT. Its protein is CASSLGGGWTEAFF.

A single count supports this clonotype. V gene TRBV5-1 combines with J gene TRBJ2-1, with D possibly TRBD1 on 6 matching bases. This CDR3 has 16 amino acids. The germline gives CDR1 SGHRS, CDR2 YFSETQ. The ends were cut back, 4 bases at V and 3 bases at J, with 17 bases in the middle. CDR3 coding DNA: TGCGCCAGCAGCACCCGGACAGAGAAGCGCTACAATGAGCAGTTCTTC. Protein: CASSTRTEKRYNEQFF.

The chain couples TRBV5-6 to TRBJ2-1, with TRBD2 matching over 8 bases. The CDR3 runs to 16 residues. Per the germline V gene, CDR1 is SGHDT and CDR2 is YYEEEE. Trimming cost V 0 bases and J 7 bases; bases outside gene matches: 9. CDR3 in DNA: TGTGCCAGCAGCTTGGTGCCCGGGGGGGCCGGAAATGAGCAGTTCTTC. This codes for CASSLVPGGAGNEQFF. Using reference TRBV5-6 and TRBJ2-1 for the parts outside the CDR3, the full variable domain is DAGVTQSPTHLIKTRGQQVTLRCSPKSGHDTVSWYQQALGQGPQFIFQYYEEEERQRGNFPDRFSGHQFPNYSSELNVNALLLGDSALYLCASSLVPGGAGNEQFFGPGTRLTVL.

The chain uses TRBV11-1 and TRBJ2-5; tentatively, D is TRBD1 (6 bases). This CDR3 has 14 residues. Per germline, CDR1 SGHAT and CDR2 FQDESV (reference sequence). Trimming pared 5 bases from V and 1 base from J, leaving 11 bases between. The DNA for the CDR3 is TGTGCCAGCAGCAAGGGACACATCCAAGAGACCCAGTACTTC. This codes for CASSKGHIQETQYF. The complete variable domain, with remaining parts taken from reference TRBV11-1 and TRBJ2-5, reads EAEVAQSPRYKITEKSQAVAFWCDPISGHATLYWYRQILGQGPELLVQFQDESVVDDSQLPKDRFSAERLKGVDSTLKIQPAELGDSAMYLCASSKGHIQETQYFGPGTRLLVL.

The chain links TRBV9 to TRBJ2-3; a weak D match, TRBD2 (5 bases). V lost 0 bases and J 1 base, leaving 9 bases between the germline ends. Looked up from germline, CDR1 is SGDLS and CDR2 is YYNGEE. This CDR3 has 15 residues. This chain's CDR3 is CASSVESGGTDTQYF. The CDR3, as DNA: TGTGCCAGCAGCGTAGAATCCGGGGGCACAGATACGCAGTATTTT. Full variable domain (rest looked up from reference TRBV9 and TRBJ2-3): DSGVTQTPKHLITATGQRVTLRCSPRSGDLSVYWYQQSLDQGLQFLIQYYNGEERAKGNILERFSAQQFPDLHSELNLSSLELGDSALYFCASSVESGGTDTQYFGPGTRLTVL.

CDR3 protein: CASSWTGQEQYF. The CDR3 DNA follows: TGCGCCAGCAGCTGGACAGGGCAAGAGCAGTACTTC. V usage is TRBV5-1 and J usage is TRBJ2-7; 8 nucleotides agree with TRBD1. Germline values: CDR1 SGHRS, CDR2 YFSETQ. V lost 3 bases, J lost 7 bases, and 3 bases stayed unmatched. The CDR3 is 12 residues long.

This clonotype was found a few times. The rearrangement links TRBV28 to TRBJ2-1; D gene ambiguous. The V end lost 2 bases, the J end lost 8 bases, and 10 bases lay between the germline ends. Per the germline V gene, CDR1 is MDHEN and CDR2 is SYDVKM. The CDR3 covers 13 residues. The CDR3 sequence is CASSLATLDEQFF. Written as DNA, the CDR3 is TGTGCCAGCAGTTTAGCTACGCTCGATGAGCAGTTCTTC.

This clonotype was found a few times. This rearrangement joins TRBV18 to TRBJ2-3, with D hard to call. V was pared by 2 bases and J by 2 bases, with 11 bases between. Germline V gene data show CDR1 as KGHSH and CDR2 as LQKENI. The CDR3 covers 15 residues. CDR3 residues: CASSPSYMNTDTQYF. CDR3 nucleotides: TGTGCCAGCTCACCATCTTATATGAACACAGATACGCAGTATTTT. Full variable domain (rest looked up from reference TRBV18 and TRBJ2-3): NAGVMQNPRHLVRRRGQEARLRCSPMKGHSHVYWYRQLPEEGLKFMVYLQKENIIDESGMPKERFSAEFPKEGPSILRIQQVVRGDSAAYFCASSPSYMNTDTQYFGPGTRLTVL.

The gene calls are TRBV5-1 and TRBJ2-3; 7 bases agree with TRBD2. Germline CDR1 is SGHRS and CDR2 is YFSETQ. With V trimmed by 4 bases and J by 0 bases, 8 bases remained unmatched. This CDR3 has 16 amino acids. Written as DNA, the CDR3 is TGCGCCAGCAGCCGGGGAGGGGACGGAAGCACAGATACGCAGTATTTT. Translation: CASSRGGDGSTDTQYF.

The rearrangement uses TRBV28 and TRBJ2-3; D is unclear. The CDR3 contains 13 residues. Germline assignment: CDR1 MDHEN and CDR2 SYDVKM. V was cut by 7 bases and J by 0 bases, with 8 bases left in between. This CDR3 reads CASKAGSTDTQYF. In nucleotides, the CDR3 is TGTGCCAGCAAGGCTGGTAGCACAGATACGCAGTATTTT.

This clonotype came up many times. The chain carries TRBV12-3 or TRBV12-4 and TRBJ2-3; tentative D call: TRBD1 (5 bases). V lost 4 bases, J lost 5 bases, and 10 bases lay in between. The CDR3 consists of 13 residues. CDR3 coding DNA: TGTGCCAGCAGTTGGCAGGGCCTAGATACGCAGTATTTT. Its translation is CASSWQGLDTQYF.

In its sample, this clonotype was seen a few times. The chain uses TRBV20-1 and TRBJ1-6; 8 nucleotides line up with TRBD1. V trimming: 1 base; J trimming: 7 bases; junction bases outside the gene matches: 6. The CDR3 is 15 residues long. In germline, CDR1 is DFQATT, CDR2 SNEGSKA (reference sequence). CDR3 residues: CSARGDYRGNSPLHF. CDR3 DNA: TGCAGTGCTAGAGGGGATTACAGGGGGAATTCACCCCTCCACTTT.

The CDR3 reads CASSPLQQGDTGELFF. The CDR3 coding sequence is TGTGCCAGCTCACCACTCCAACAGGGAGACACCGGGGAGCTGTTTTTT. The V call is TRBV18, the J call TRBJ2-2, with D perhaps matching TRBD1 (6 bases). Trimming pared 1 base from V and 3 bases from J, leaving 12 bases between. This CDR3 region has 16 residues. Germline V gene data show CDR1 as KGHSH and CDR2 as LQKENI.

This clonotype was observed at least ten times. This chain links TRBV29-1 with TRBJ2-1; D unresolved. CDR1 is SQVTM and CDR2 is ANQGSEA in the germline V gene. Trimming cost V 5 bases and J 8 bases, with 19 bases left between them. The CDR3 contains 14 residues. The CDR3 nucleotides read TGCAGCGTTCGTGGCGGAAACCAGGTGTATGAGCAGTTCTTC. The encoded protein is CSVRGGNQVYEQFF.

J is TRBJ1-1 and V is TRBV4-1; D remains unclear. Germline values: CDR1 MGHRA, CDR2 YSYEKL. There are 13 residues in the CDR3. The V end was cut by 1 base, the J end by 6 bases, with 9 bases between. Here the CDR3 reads CASSQVLAPEAFF. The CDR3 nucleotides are TGCGCCAGCAGCCAAGTTCTCGCCCCTGAAGCTTTCTTT.